A single sample is the source of the 21 T cell receptor beta chains below, sequenced in a study of OX40 agonist ivuxolimab in advanced cancers. The data were produced by immunoSEQ multiplex PCR, yet TCRdb's version contains in-frame clones alone and is incomplete. The sample yields tens of thousands of clones, approximately 90% seen once. The sample consisted of CD4+ or CD8+ T cells sorted from blood, taken in a trial of the OX40 agonist ivuxolimab. The receptors here all came from an adult with an advanced solid tumor such as melanoma, head and neck, liver or kidney cancer.

V gene TRBV7-2 combines with J gene TRBJ1-6; no definite D call. Looked up from germline, CDR1 is SGHTA and CDR2 is FQGNSA. Trimming stripped 10 bases from V and 0 bases from J, with 13 bases between. The CDR3 has 15 residues. The CDR3, as DNA: TGTGCCACACAGACTCATAGCTCCTATAATTCACCCCTCCACTTT. It yields the protein CATQTHSSYNSPLHF. The complete variable domain, with remaining parts taken from reference TRBV7-2 and TRBJ1-6, reads GAGVSQSPSNKVTEKGKDVELRCDPISGHTALYWYRQSLGQGLEFLIYFQGNSAPDKSGLPSDRFSAERTGGSVSTLTIQRTQQEDSAVYLCATQTHSSYNSPLHFGNGTRLTVT.

The chain employs TRBV20-1 and TRBJ1-1, with D maybe TRBD1 (5 bases). Germline V lookup: CDR1 DFQATT, CDR2 SNEGSKA (reference sequence). V dropped 7 bases and J dropped 6 bases, with 12 bases sitting between them. CDR3 length: 11 amino acids. This CDR3 is CSVQGAPEAFF. CDR3 sequence (DNA): TGCAGTGTTCAAGGGGCACCTGAAGCTTTCTTT.

The chain links TRBV7-9 to TRBJ1-2; D not resolved. This CDR3 comprises 16 residues. Between the trimmed V and J ends, which lost 0 bases and 3 bases, there was a span of 14 bases. Germline loops: CDR1 SEHNR, CDR2 FQNEAQ (reference sequence). The DNA of the CDR3 is TGTGCCAGCAGCTTAGCCAACAGACGGGCGGACTATGGCTACACCTTC. This codes for CASSLANRRADYGYTF.

This chain joins TRBV4-1 and TRBJ1-2; TRBD1 agrees at 7 bases. The CDR3 totals 16 residues. Looked up from germline, CDR1 is MGHRA and CDR2 is YSYEKL. Trimming took 5 bases from V and 2 from J; bases not matched to a gene: 11. Here the CDR3 DNA reads TGCGCCAGCAGCGAGAGACAGGGTAGTACAAACTATGGCTACACCTTC. Protein: CASSERQGSTNYGYTF.

This clone was seen just once. V usage is TRBV11-3 and J usage is TRBJ2-3; D ambiguous. Trimming removed 6 bases at V and 1 base at J, with 8 bases between. Germline CDR1 and CDR2: SGHNT and YENEEA. The CDR3 consists of 13 residues. In nucleotides, the CDR3 is TGTGCCAGCAGGAAGGACGGCACAGATACGCAGTATTTT. Translating it yields CASRKDGTDTQYF. Variable domain in full (rest from reference TRBV11-3 and TRBJ2-3): EAGVVQSPRYKIIEKKQPVAFWCNPISGHNTLYWYLQNLGQGPELLIRYENEEAVDDSQLPKDRFSAERLKGVDSTLKIQPAELGDSAVYLCASRKDGTDTQYFGPGTRLTVL.

This chain joins TRBV4-1 and TRBJ2-1; a weak D match, TRBD1 (7 bases). Trimming stripped 1 base from V and 7 bases from J, with 14 bases between. The CDR3 extends over 15 amino acids. CDR1 MGHRA and CDR2 YSYEKL come from the germline V gene. The CDR3 DNA reads as TGCGCCAGCAGCCAAGGAGGACAGGCGGGGAATGAGCAGTTCTTC. Its translation is CASSQGGQAGNEQFF.

The chain has TRBV11-3 and TRBJ2-3; tentative D call: TRBD2 (6 bases). Germline values: CDR1 SGHNT, CDR2 YENEEA. The CDR3 contains 15 residues. V was trimmed by 0 bases and J by 6 bases, leaving 13 bases between them. The CDR3 loop reads CASSLEFGGIDTQYF. In nucleotides, the CDR3 is TGTGCCAGCAGCTTAGAATTCGGGGGTATTGATACGCAGTATTTT.

This sequence joins TRBV6-1 and TRBJ1-5; D possibly corresponds to TRBD1 (6 bases). V gave up 6 bases and J gave up 1 base, with 13 bases separating them. The CDR3 sequence is 15 residues long. CDR1 and CDR2 from the germline V gene are MNHNS and SASEGT. The CDR3 sequence: CASSAGEWSNQPQHF. The CDR3 nucleotides are TGTGCCAGCAGCGCAGGGGAGTGGAGCAATCAGCCCCAGCATTTT.

This clone was detected only a few times. The chain carries TRBV7-9 and TRBJ1-2; D is ambiguous. This CDR3 has 13 amino acids. In germline, CDR1 is SEHNR, CDR2 FQNEAQ (reference sequence). Deletions cut 4 bases from V and 0 bases from J, with 6 bases between. CDR3 nucleotide sequence: TGTGCCAGCAGCTCTGGCCCTAACTATGGCTACACCTTC. It translates to CASSSGPNYGYTF.

This clone was recorded a few times. The chain joins TRBV7-9 to TRBJ2-7; D might be TRBD1 (6 bases). Trimming shortened V by 5 bases and J by 5 bases, and 16 bases separated the two germline ends. CDR1 is SEHNR and CDR2 is FQNEAQ in the germline V gene (reference sequence). This CDR3 is 14 amino acids long. The CDR3 here is CASSPLGTSHEQYF. The DNA of the CDR3 is TGTGCCAGCAGCCCCTTAGGGACATCCCACGAGCAGTACTTC.

The chain links TRBV11-2 to TRBJ2-5; either TRBD1 or TRBD2 may fit D (5 bases each). Between the trimmed V and J ends, which lost 1 base and 1 base, there was a span of 10 bases. The CDR3 extends over 15 amino acids. CDR1 is SGHAT, CDR2 FQNNGV, per germline. This chain's CDR3 is CASSLAGRTQETQYF. The DNA of the CDR3 is TGTGCCAGCAGCTTAGCGGGGCGGACCCAAGAGACCCAGTACTTC. The complete variable domain, with remaining parts taken from reference TRBV11-2 and TRBJ2-5, reads EAGVAQSPRYKIIEKRQSVAFWCNPISGHATLYWYQQILGQGPKLLIQFQNNGVVDDSQLPKDRFSAERLKGVDSTLKIQPAKLEDSAVYLCASSLAGRTQETQYFGPGTRLLVL.

This chain links TRBV7-9 with TRBJ2-5; 7 bases match TRBD2. J gave up 4 bases and V 0 bases, and 2 bases lay outside the gene matches. Germline values: CDR1 SEHNR, CDR2 FQNEAQ (reference sequence). The CDR3 totals 14 residues. The CDR3 DNA reads TGTGCCAGCAGCTTAGCGACGGGAGGAGAGACCCAGTACTTC. It translates to CASSLATGGETQYF.

This clone showed up just once. V usage is TRBV6-5 and J usage is TRBJ1-1; 8 bases fit TRBD1. The CDR3 extends over 16 amino acids. CDR1 is MNHEY, CDR2 SVGAGI, per germline. The V gene end was trimmed by 4 bases and the J gene end by 4 bases; junction bases not matched to a gene: 11. This CDR3 reads CASSSLRTGWTTEAFF. In nucleotides, the CDR3 is TGTGCCAGCAGTTCCTTACGGACAGGGTGGACCACTGAAGCTTTCTTT.

The chain links TRBV5-6 to TRBJ1-1; weak D call: TRBD1 (5 bases). The CDR3 runs 13 residues. The V and J ends lost 2 bases and 7 bases respectively, with 12 bases between them. CDR1 and CDR2 (germline): SGHDT, YYEEEE. The CDR3: CASSFGQGFEAFF. The CDR3, as DNA: TGTGCCAGCAGCTTTGGGCAGGGTTTTGAAGCTTTCTTT.

CDR3 sequence reads: CASGEGNSPLHF. In nucleotides, the CDR3 is TGTGCCAGTGGAGAGGGAAACTCACCCCTCCACTTT. V usage is TRBV19 and J usage is TRBJ1-6; D call uncertain. Germline V gene data show CDR1 as LNHDA and CDR2 as SQIVND (reference sequence). The CDR3 is 12 residues long. V dropped 8 bases and J dropped 10 bases, with 12 bases sitting between them.

V and J are TRBV6-1 and TRBJ2-6; the D is unclear. V shed 1 base and J shed 0 bases, with 4 bases lying between them. This CDR3 comprises 15 residues. From germline, CDR1 is MNHNS and CDR2 SASEGT. CDR3 protein: CASSEDSSGANVLTF. DNA for the CDR3: TGTGCCAGCAGTGAAGACAGCTCTGGGGCCAACGTCCTGACTTTC.

This clone was counted a few times. The chain has TRBV6-5 and TRBJ1-5, with D perhaps matching TRBD1 (5 bases). Trimming stripped 5 bases from V and 4 bases from J, with 9 bases between. Per the germline V gene, CDR1 is MNHEY and CDR2 is SVGAGI. The CDR3 extends over 13 amino acids. CDR3 in DNA: TGTGCCAGCAGTGGTGGGGGGAATCAGCCCCAGCATTTT. It specifies CASSGGGNQPQHF.

The J gene is TRBJ2-5, the V gene TRBV28; 8 bases map to TRBD1. The CDR3 extends over 14 amino acids. V dropped 7 bases and J dropped 4; count of bases not matched to a gene: 8. Germline V gives CDR1 MDHEN, CDR2 SYDVKM. Written as DNA, the CDR3 is TGTGCCAGCACCATCACAGGGGGAAGAGAGACCCAGTACTTC. Its protein product is CASTITGGRETQYF.

The V and J genes are TRBV7-6 and TRBJ2-7; tentatively, D is TRBD1 (6 bases). The germline V gene has CDR1 SGHVS and CDR2 FNYEAQ. Trimming took off 5 bases at V and 4 bases at J, with 18 bases between the two ends. This CDR3 is 15 amino acids long. CDR3 residues: CASSVLKGVEYEQYF. In DNA form, the CDR3 reads TGTGCCAGCAGCGTATTGAAGGGGGTGGAATACGAGCAGTACTTC.

The CDR3 nucleotides are TGTGCCAGCAGCTGGACAGGCGACTACGAGCAGTACTTC. The encoded protein is CASSWTGDYEQYF. This chain uses TRBV27 with TRBJ2-7; 7 nucleotides line up with TRBD1. This CDR3 comprises 13 residues. Germline CDR1 is MNHEY and CDR2 is SMNVEV (reference sequence). V shed 6 bases, J shed 3 bases, and the junction held 5 bases outside the gene matches.

The chain employs TRBV6-5 and TRBJ1-2; D may be TRBD1 (5 bases). In germline, CDR1 is MNHEY, CDR2 SVGAGI. V was cut by 7 bases and J by 2 bases, with 8 bases left in between. This CDR3 contains 12 residues. CDR3 DNA sequence: TGTGCCAGCACGGCAGGGAACTATGGCTACACCTTC. Protein sequence: CASTAGNYGYTF.